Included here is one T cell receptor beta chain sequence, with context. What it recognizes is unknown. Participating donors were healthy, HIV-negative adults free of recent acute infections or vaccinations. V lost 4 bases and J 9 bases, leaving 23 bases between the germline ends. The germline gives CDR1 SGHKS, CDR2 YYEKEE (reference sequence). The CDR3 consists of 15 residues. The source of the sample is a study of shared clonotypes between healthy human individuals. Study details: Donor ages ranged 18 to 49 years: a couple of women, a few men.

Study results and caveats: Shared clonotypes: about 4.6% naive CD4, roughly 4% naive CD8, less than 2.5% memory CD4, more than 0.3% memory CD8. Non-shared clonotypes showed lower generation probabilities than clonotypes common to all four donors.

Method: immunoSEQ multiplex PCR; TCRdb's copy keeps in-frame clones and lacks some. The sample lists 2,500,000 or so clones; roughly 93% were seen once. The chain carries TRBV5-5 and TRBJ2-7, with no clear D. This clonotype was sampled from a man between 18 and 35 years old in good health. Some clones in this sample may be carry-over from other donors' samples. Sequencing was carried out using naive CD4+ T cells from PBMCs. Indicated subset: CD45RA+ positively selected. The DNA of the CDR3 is TGTGCCAGCAGCAAAGAACCCGGCTCCCCTGTGGGGCAGTACTTC. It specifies CASSKEPGSPVGQYF.